This T cell receptor beta chain was retrieved from a study of blood T cell repertoires in COVID-19. The CDR3 sequence is 14 residues long. J lost 6 bases, V lost 2 bases, and 3 bases had no gene match. The germline gives CDR1 SGHNT, CDR2 YENEEA. The study recruited people aged about 18 to 90 years across approximately 25 US areas. Sequencing was performed with immunoSEQ multiplex PCR; in TCRdb, only in-frame clones are kept and a portion is missing. The table records around 250,000 clones, 65% to 90% of them present only once. The chain carries TRBV11-3 and TRBJ2-2; 7 nucleotides agree with TRBD2. The TCR sequence derives from a man younger than 35 who had recovered from COVID-19. The sample comprised PBMCs or T cells enriched from blood (not recorded which). CDR3 sequence reads: CASSLSGGAGELFF. In nucleotides, the CDR3 is TGTGCCAGCAGCTTAAGTGGGGGGGCCGGGGAGCTGTTTTTT.